This T cell receptor (beta chain) was sequenced during a study of blood T cell repertoires in COVID-19 (TCRdb year 2020). For context, the study as a whole: Collaborator samples came from the United States, Italy and Spain and covered acute and convalescent phases of COVID-19. The prospective study material was composed of cDNA or gDNA derived from T cells, B-cell-depleted T cells, or PBMCs. Deeply sampled blood TCRbeta repertoires from subjects exposed to, actively infected with, or recovered from COVID-19 were included in the dataset. A freely available public database, intended as a resource for researchers studying the immune response to SARS-CoV-2, is where the repertoires were released. Samples came from the ongoing ImmuneRACE study (first 160 participants) plus 1,254 subjects from 6 global collaborators. A de-identified subject ID, COVID-19 status, age in years and sex were almost always included in the sample metadata. Where available, HLA class I and class II types were taken from metadata supplied by the sample provider and were not determined by assay-based typing.

Here V drops 3 bases and J drops 5 bases, and the junction holds 6 bases not matched to any gene. CDR3 length: 15 amino acids, cysteine to phenylalanine. The CDR3 DNA has 45 bases and is translated from base 1. Per the germline V gene (reference sequence), SGHKS is the CDR1 and YYEKEE is the CDR2. The immunoSEQ Assay, a bias-controlled multiplex PCR, was used to amplify TCRbeta CDR3 regions from genomic DNA. As for the original processing: Nucleated cell counts per sample were estimated from amplification of reference gene primers within the assay. To quantify the absolute abundance of each unique TCRbeta CDR3 rearrangement, sequence reads were collapsed and filtered. For each sample, productive Simpson clonality was calculated as the square root of Simpson's diversity index over productive rearrangements. Here the immuneACCESS table is served through TCRdb, limited to in-frame sequences with V and J called. Missing clones are a known gap in these copies; in checked studies unresolved V genes cover under half, and the rest lacks a known reason. The DNA was the basis for D and trimming; V, J and clone size are from that table. For this sample the table gives around 100,000 clones, of which 88% were detected only once. The ten largest clonotypes hold less than 7.5% of the sample.

Each collaborating institution followed its own protocols to collect whole blood in K2EDTA tubes. For TCRbeta analysis, collaborators shipped samples as frozen whole blood, isolated PBMCs, or DNA extracted from either of those sample types. Study-level results and caveats: The amount of clinical and demographic metadata varied by source and participant and was provided uncurated.

This clone was counted a single time. Its binding antigen is unknown. Nothing much larger sits one base from this clone, and base qualities are not available. Sequenced material: peripheral blood. The sequence came from a woman aged 55-75 years with acute or convalescent COVID-19. The chain couples TRBV5-5 to TRBJ2-7; TRBD1 agrees with 12 junctional bases. The sequenced DNA: TGTGCCAGCAGCTCGGGACAGGGGGCGCTGAACGAGCAGTACTTC. It is translated as CASSSGQGALNEQYF. With the portions outside the CDR3 filled from the reference TRBV5-5 and TRBJ2-7 genes, the complete variable region becomes DAGVTQSPTHLIKTRGQQVTLRCSPISGHKSVSWYQQVLGQGPQFIFQYYEKEERGRGNFPDRFSARQFPNYSSELNVNALLLGDSALYLCASSSGQGALNEQYFGPGTRLTVT.